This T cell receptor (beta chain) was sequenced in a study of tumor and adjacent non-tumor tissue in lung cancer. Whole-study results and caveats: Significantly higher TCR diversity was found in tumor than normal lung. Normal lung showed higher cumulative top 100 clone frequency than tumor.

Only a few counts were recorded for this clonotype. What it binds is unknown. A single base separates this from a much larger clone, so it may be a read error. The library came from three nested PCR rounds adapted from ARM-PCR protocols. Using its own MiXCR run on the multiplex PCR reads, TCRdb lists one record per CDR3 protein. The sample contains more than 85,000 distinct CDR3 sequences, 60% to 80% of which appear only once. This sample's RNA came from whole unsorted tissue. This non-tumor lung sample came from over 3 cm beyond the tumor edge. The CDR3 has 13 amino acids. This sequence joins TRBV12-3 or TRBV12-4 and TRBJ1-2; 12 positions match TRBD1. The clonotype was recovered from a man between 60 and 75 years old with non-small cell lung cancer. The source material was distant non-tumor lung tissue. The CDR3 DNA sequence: TGTGTCAGCAGTCCGGGACAGGGGGCTGGCTACACCTTC. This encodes CVSSPGQGAGYTF.